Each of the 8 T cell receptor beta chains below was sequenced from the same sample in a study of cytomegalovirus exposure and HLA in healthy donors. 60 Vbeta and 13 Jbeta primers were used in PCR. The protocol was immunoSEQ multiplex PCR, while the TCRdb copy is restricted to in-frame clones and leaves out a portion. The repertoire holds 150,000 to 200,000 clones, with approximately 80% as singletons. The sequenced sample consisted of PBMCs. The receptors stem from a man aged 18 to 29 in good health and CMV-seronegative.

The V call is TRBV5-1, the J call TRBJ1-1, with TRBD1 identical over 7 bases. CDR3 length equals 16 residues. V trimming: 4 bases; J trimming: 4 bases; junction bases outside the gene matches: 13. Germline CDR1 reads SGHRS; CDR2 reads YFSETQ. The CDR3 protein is CASSPGTVSVITEAFF. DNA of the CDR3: TGCGCCAGCAGCCCGGGGACAGTTTCTGTTATCACTGAAGCTTTCTTT.

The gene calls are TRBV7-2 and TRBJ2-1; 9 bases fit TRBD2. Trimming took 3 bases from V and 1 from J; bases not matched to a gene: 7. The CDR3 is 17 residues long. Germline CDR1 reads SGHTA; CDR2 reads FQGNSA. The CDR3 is CASSLGPSGISYNEQFF. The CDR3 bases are TGTGCCAGCAGCTTGGGACCTAGCGGGATTTCCTACAATGAGCAGTTCTTC.

This CDR3 is CASSTFSGENTEAFF. For the CDR3, the DNA is TGTGCCAGCTCAACATTTTCAGGGGAGAACACTGAAGCTTTCTTT. This chain links TRBV18 with TRBJ1-1; weak D call: TRBD1 (6 bases). CDR3 length: 15 amino acids. V shed 5 bases and J shed 1 base, with 14 bases lying between them. The germline gives CDR1 KGHSH, CDR2 LQKENI. The variable domain in full, completed from reference TRBV18 and TRBJ1-1, reads NAGVMQNPRHLVRRRGQEARLRCSPMKGHSHVYWYRQLPEEGLKFMVYLQKENIIDESGMPKERFSAEFPKEGPSILRIQQVVRGDSAAYFCASSTFSGENTEAFFGQGTRLTVV.

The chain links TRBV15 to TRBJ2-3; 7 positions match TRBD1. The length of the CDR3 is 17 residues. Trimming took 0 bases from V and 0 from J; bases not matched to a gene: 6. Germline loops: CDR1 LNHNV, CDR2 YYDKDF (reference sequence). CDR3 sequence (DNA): TGTGCCACCAGCAGAGATCTAGGGACAGAGAGCACAGATACGCAGTATTTT. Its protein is CATSRDLGTESTDTQYF.

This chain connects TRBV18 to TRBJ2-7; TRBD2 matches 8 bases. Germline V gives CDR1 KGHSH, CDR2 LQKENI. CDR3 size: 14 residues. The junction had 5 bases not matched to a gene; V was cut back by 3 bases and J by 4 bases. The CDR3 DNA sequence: TGTGCCAGCTCACCTCAGCGGGAGATTTACGAGCAGTACTTC. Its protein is CASSPQREIYEQYF.

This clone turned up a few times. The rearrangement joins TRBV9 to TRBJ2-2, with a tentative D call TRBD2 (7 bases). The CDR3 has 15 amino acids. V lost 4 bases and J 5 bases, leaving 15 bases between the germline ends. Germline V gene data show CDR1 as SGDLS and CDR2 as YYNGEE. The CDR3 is CASSPRGGGTGELFF. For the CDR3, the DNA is TGTGCCAGCAGCCCCCGAGGGGGGGGAACCGGGGAGCTGTTTTTT.

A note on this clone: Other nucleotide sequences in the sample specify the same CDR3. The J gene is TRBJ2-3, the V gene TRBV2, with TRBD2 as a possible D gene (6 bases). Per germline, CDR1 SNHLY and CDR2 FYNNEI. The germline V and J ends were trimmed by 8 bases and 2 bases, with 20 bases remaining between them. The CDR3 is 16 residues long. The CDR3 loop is CASPVSGQGITDTQYF. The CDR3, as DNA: TGTGCCAGCCCTGTCAGCGGGCAGGGTATCACAGATACGCAGTATTTT.

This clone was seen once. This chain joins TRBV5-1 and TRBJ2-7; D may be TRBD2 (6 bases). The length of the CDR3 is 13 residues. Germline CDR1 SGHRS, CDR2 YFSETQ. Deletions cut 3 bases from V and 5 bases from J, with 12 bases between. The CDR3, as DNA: TGCGCCAGCAGCTCCCCTCTAGCGAACGAGCAGTACTTC. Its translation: CASSSPLANEQYF.